This TCR beta chain was recovered during a study of T cells after yellow fever vaccination. As for the study in general: SMART-Seq v4 Ultra Low Input handled preparation of low-cell-number fractions.

This clonotype has at least ten counts. V was clipped by 6 bases and J by 3 bases; unmatched bases: 10. This CDR3 is built from 16 residues. Each CDR3 protein is one row after TCRdb ran MiXCR on the 5' RACE reads. The sample contains under 150,000 distinct CDR3 sequences, 7% to 9% of which appear only once. This specimen consisted of CD4+ T cells sorted from PBMCs, obtained 5 days after the yellow fever booster vaccination. V is TRBV12-3 or TRBV12-4 and J is TRBJ2-3; TRBD1 matches at 9 bases. The TCR sequence derives from a man under 40 who received the YFV17D yellow fever vaccine. CDR3 amino acids: CASSHPRDRVTDTQYF. DNA for the CDR3: TGTGCCAGCAGCCACCCCCGGGACAGGGTAACAGATACGCAGTATTTT.